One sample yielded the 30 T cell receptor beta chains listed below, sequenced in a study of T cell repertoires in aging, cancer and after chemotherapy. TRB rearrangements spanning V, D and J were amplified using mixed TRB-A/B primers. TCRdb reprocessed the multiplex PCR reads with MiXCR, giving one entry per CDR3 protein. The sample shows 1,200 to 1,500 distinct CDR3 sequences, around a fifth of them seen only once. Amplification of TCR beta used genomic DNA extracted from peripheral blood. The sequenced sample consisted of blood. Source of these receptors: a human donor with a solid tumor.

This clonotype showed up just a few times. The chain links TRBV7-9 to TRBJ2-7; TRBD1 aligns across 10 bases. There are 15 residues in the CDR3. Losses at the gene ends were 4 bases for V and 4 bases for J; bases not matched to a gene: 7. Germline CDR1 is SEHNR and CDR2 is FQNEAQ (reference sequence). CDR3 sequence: CASSSLDRGFYEQYF. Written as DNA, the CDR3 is TGTGCCAGCAGCTCACTGGACAGGGGGTTTTACGAGCAGTACTTC.

The CDR3 loop is CASSSFGTSLYNEQFF. The CDR3 bases are TGCGCCAGCAGCTCCTTTGGGACTAGCCTCTACAATGAGCAGTTCTTC. The chain is built from TRBV5-1 and TRBJ2-1; TRBD2 matches at 9 bases. CDR3 length equals 16 residues. Per the germline V gene, CDR1 is SGHRS and CDR2 is YFSETQ. With V trimmed by 3 bases and J by 3 bases, 7 bases remained unmatched.

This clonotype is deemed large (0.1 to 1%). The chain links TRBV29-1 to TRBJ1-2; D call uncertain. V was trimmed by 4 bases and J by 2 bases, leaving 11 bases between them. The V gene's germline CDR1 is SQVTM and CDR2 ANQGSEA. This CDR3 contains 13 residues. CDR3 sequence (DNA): TGCAGCGTTGCTGGAAGGATGAACTATGGCTACACCTTC. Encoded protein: CSVAGRMNYGYTF.

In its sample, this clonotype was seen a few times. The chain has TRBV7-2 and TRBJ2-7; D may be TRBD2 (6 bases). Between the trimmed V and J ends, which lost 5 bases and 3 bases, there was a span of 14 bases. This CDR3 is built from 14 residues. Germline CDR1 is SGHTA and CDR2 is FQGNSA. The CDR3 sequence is CASSPDGLRYEQYF. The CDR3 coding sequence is TGTGCCAGCAGCCCGGATGGACTACGCTACGAGCAGTACTTC.

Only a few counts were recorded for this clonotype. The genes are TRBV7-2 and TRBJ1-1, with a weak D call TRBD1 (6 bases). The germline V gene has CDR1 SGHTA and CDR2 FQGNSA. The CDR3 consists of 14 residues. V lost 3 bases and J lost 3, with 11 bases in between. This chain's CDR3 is CASSLTGQHTEAFF. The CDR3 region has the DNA TGTGCCAGCAGCTTGACAGGACAGCACACTGAAGCTTTCTTT. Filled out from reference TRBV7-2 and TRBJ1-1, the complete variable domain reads GAGVSQSPSNKVTEKGKDVELRCDPISGHTALYWYRQSLGQGLEFLIYFQGNSAPDKSGLPSDRFSAERTGGSVSTLTIQRTQQEDSAVYLCASSLTGQHTEAFFGQGTRLTVV.

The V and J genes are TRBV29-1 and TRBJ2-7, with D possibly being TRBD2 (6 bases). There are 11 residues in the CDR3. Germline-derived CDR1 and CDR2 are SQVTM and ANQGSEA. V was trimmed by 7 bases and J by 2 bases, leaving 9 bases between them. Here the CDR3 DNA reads TGCAGCGCGGGAGAGACCTACGAGCAGTACTTC. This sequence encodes CSAGETYEQYF.

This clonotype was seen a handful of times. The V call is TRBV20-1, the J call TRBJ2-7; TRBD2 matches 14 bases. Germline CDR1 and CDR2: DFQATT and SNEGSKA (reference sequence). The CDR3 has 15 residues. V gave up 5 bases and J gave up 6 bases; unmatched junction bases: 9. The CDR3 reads CSAQTGLAGVGEQYF. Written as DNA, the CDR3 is TGCAGTGCTCAGACGGGACTAGCGGGAGTCGGCGAGCAGTACTTC.

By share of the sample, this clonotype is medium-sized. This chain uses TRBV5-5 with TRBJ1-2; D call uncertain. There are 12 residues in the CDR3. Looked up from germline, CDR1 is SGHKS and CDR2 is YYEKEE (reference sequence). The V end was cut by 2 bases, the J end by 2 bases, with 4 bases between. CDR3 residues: CASSLGNYGYTF. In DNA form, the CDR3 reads TGTGCCAGCAGCTTAGGGAACTATGGCTACACCTTC.

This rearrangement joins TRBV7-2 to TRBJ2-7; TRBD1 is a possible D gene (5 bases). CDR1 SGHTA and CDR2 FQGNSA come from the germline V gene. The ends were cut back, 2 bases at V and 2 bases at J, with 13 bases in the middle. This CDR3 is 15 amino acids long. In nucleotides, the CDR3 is TGTGCCAGCAGCTTAATCAGGGTGGGTACCTACGAGCAGTACTTC. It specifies CASSLIRVGTYEQYF.

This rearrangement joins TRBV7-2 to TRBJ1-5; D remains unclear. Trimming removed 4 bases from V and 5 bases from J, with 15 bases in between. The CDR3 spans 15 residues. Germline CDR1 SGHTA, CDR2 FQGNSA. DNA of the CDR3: TGTGCCAGCAGCTCGCACGGAGGGAGGGATCAGCCCCAGCATTTT. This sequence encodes CASSSHGGRDQPQHF.

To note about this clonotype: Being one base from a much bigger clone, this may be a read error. CDR3 bases: TGTGCCAGCAGCGCCAACAGGGGGCTAGAGGAGACCCAGTACTTC. As protein: CASSANRGLEETQYF. The chain couples TRBV7-4 to TRBJ2-5; 9 bases match TRBD1. CDR3 length: 15 residues. Trimming at V came to 5 bases and at J to 5 bases, leaving 9 bases not matched to a gene. Germline lookup yields CDR1 SGHVT and CDR2 SQSDAQ.

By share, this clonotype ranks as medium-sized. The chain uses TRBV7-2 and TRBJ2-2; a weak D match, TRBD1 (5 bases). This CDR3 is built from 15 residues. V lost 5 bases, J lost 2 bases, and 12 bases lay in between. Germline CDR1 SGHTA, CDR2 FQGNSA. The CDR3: CASSHPRGNTGELFF. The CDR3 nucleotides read TGTGCCAGCAGCCATCCAAGGGGAAACACCGGGGAGCTGTTTTTT. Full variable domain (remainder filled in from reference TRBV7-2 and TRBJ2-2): GAGVSQSPSNKVTEKGKDVELRCDPISGHTALYWYRQSLGQGLEFLIYFQGNSAPDKSGLPSDRFSAERTGGSVSTLTIQRTQQEDSAVYLCASSHPRGNTGELFFGEGSRLTVL.

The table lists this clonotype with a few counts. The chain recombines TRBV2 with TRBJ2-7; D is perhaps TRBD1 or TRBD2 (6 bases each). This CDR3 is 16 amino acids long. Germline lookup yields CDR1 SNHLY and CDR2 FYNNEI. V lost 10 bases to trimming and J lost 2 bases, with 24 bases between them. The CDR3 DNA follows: TGTGCCACACAGGGTTCTTCGAGCGGGCGAACCTACGAGCAGTACTTC. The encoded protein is CATQGSSSGRTYEQYF.

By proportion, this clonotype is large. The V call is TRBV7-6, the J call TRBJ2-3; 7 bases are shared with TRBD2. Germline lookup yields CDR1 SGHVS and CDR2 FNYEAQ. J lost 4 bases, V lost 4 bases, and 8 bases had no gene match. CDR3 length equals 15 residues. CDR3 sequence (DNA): TGTGCCAGCAGCTCCTCGACACTAGCGCCAGATACGCAGTATTTT. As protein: CASSSSTLAPDTQYF. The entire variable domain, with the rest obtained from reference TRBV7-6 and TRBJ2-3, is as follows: GAGVSQSPRYKVTKRGQDVALRCDPISGHVSLYWYRQALGQGPEFLTYFNYEAQQDKSGLPNDRFSAERPEGSISTLTIQRTEQRDSAMYRCASSSSTLAPDTQYFGPGTRLTVL.

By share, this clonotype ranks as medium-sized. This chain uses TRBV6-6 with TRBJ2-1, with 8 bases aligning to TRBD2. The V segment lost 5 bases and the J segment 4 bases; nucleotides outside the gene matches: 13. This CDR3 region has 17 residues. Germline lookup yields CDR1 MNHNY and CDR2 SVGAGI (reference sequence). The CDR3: CASSGTGGGTNYNEQFF. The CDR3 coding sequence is TGTGCCAGCAGTGGGACTGGCGGGGGGACAAATTACAATGAGCAGTTCTTC.

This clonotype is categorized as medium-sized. The CDR3 sequence is CASSGGAGTKIYEQFF. CDR3 nucleotides: TGTGCCAGCAGCGGAGGAGCCGGGACAAAAATCTATGAGCAGTTCTTC. The V and J genes are TRBV7-9 and TRBJ2-1, with TRBD1 as a possible D gene (6 bases). The germline V gene encodes CDR1 SEHNR and CDR2 FQNEAQ (reference sequence). V was cut by 5 bases and J by 8 bases, with 22 bases left in between. The CDR3 has 16 amino acids.

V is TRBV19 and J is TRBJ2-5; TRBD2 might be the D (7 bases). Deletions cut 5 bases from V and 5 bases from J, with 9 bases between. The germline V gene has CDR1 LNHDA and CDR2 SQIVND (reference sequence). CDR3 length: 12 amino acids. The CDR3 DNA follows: TGTGCCAGTAGTCGGGGGGCCGAGACCCAGTACTTC. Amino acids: CASSRGAETQYF.

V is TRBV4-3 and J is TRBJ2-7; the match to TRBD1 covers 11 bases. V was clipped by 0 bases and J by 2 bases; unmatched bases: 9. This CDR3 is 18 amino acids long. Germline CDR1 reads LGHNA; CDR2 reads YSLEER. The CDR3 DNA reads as TGCGCCAGCAGCCAAGAGTCAGGGGACAGGGGGTCCGCCTACGAGCAGTACTTC. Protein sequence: CASSQESGDRGSAYEQYF.

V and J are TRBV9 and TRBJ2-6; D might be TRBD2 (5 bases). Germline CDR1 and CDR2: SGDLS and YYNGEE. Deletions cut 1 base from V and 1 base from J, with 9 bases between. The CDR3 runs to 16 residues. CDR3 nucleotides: TGTGCCAGCAGCGTAAGAGAGGGTTCTGGGGCCAACGTCCTGACTTTC. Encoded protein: CASSVREGSGANVLTF.

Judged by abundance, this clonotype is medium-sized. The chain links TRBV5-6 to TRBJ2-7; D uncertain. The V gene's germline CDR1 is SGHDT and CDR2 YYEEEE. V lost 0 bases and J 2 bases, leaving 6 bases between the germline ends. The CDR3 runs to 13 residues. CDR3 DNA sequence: TGTGCCAGCAGCTTGGGGGGTACCTACGAGCAGTACTTC. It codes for CASSLGGTYEQYF.

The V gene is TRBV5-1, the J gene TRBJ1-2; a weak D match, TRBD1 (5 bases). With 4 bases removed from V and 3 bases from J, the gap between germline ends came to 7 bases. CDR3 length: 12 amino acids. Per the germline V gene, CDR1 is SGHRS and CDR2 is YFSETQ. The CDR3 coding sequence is TGCGCCAGCAGCGCACAGGACTATGGCTACACCTTC. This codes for CASSAQDYGYTF.

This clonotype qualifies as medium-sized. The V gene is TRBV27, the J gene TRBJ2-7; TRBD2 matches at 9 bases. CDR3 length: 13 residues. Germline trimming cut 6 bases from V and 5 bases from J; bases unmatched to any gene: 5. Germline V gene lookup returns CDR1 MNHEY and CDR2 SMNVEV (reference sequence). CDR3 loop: CASSPGLAHEQYF. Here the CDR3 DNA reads TGTGCCAGCAGCCCGGGACTAGCCCACGAGCAGTACTTC.

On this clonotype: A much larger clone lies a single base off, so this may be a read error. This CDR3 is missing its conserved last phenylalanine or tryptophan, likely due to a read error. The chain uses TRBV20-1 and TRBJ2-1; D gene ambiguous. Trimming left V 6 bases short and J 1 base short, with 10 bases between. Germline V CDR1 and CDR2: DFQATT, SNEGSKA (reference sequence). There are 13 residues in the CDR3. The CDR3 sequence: CSAPRISYNEQFL. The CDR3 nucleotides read TGCAGTGCACCGCGTATATCCTACAATGAGCAGTTCTTA.

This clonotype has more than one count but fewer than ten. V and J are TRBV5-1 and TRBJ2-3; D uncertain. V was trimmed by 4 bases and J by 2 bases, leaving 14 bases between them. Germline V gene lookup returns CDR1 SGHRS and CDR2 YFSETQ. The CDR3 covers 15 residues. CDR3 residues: CASSLRRISTDTQYF. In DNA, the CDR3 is TGCGCCAGCAGCCTGAGGAGAATCTCCACAGATACGCAGTATTTT.

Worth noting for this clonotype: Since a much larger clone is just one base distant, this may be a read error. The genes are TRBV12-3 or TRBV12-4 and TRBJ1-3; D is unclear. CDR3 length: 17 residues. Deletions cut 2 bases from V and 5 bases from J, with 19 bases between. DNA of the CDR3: TGTGCCAGCAGTTTATGGGGTGCCCCTAGAACTAGAAACACCATATATTTT. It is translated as CASSLWGAPRTRNTIYF.

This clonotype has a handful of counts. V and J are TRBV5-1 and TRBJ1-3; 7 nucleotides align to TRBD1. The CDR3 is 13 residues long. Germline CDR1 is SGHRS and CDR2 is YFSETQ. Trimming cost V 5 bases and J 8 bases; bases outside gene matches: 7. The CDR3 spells CASRGQFQDTIYF. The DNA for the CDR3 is TGCGCCAGCAGGGGACAGTTCCAAGACACCATATATTTT.

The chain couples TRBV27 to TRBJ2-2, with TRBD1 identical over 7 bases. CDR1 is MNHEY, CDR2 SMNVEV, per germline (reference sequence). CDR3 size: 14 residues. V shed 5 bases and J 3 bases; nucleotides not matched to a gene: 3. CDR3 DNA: TGTGCCAGCAGTCCCGACAGGGACACCGGGGAGCTGTTTTTT. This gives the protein CASSPDRDTGELFF.

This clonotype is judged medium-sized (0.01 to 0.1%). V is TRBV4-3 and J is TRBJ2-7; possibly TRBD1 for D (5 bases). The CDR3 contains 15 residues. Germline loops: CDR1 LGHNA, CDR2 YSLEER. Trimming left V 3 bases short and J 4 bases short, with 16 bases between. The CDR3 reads CASSHSLQGGYEQYF. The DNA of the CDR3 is TGCGCCAGCAGCCATTCTCTCCAGGGTGGATACGAGCAGTACTTC.

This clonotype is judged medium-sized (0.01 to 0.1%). CDR3 sequence (DNA): TGTGCCAGCAGCCCGTTAGCGGGCTTGGGCACAGATACGCAGTATTTT. It is translated as CASSPLAGLGTDTQYF. The chain joins TRBV7-9 to TRBJ2-3; the match to TRBD2 covers 7 bases. This CDR3 comprises 16 residues. V dropped 5 bases and J dropped 1; count of bases not matched to a gene: 9. CDR1 is SEHNR, CDR2 FQNEAQ, per germline (reference sequence).

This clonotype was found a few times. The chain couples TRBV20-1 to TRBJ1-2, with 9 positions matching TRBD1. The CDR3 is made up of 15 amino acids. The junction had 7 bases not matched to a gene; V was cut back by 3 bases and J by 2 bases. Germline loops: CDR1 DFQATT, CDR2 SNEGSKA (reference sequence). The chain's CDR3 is CSARGGQGYNYGYTF. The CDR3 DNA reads TGCAGTGCTAGGGGCGGACAGGGGTACAACTATGGCTACACCTTC.